The next 6 T cell receptor beta chains were all read from a single sample in a study of blood T cells in healthy people across ages. A second PCR of about 6 to 12 cycles used a sample-barcoded 5' primer and a J-beta primer mix. TCRdb redid the calling of the 5' RACE reads with MiXCR, one entry per CDR3 protein. This sample has 1,800,000 or so distinct CDR3 sequences; about 39% occur once, and the top ten carry under 30%. Sequencing was done on a sample of blood. The receptors were sampled from a human donor in good health.

This clonotype turned up a few times. This chain joins TRBV7-2 and TRBJ2-1; D possibly matches TRBD1 or TRBD2 (6 bases each). The CDR3 consists of 16 residues. V was pared by 1 base and J by 3 bases, with 13 bases between. Germline CDR1 and CDR2: SGHTA and FQGNSA. The chain's CDR3 is CASSLGGAGLYNEQFF. The CDR3 bases are TGTGCCAGCAGCTTAGGGGGGGCGGGACTCTACAATGAGCAGTTCTTC.

This clonotype was picked up a small number of times. V and J are TRBV29-1 and TRBJ2-7; D gene ambiguous. Germline V gene lookup returns CDR1 SQVTM and CDR2 ANQGSEA. Trimming cost V 5 bases and J 5 bases, with 13 bases left between them. The CDR3 extends over 12 amino acids. The CDR3 here is CSVSKGPDEQYF. CDR3 bases: TGCAGCGTTAGTAAGGGTCCCGACGAGCAGTACTTC.

The chain uses TRBV7-2 and TRBJ2-3, with 11 bases that match TRBD2. Germline CDR1 reads SGHTA; CDR2 reads FQGNSA. This CDR3 spans 16 amino acids. V lost 6 bases, J lost 0 bases, and 5 bases stayed unmatched. CDR3 nucleotide sequence: TGTGCCAGCAGGGCGACTAGCGGGACGAGCACAGATACGCAGTATTTT. Translating it yields CASRATSGTSTDTQYF.

In its sample, this clonotype was seen a few times. The chain is built from TRBV6-6 and TRBJ1-2; the D gene is possibly TRBD1 (6 bases). The CDR3 length is 13 residues. Trimming took off 7 bases at V and 4 bases at J, with 13 bases between the two ends. Germline V CDR1 and CDR2: MNHNY, SVGAGI (reference sequence). The CDR3 protein is CASNRVGGYGYTF. CDR3 DNA sequence: TGTGCCAGCAACAGGGTAGGCGGCTATGGCTACACCTTC.

Details on this clonotype: The germline gene is not matched at one end of the junction; a read error may be the cause. The V and J genes are TRBV28 and TRBJ2-7; no reliable D call. Germline V gives CDR1 MDHEN, CDR2 SYDVKM. The CDR3 has 14 residues. The CDR3 is CTSSLPYPPYEQYF. The CDR3 nucleotides are TGTACCAGCAGTTTACCATACCCGCCCTACGAGCAGTACTTC.

The count of this clonotype is one. The chain has TRBV4-3 and TRBJ1-2; TRBD1 aligns across 9 bases. Germline lookup yields CDR1 LGHNA and CDR2 YSLEER. The CDR3 runs 17 residues. With V trimmed by 2 bases and J by 10 bases, 17 bases remained unmatched. The CDR3 region is CASSQTRYTQGAHVYTF. CDR3 sequence (DNA): TGCGCCAGCAGCCAAACACGCTATACACAGGGGGCGCATGTCTACACCTTC.